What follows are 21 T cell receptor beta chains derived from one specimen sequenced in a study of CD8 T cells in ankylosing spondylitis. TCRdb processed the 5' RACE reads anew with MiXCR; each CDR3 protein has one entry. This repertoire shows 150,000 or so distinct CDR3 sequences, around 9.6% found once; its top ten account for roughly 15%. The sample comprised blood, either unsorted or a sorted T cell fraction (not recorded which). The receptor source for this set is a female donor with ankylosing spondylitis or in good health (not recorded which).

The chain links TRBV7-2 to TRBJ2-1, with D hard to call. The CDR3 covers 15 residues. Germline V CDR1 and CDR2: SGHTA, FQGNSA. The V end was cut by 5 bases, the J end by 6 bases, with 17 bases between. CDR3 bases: TGTGCCAGCAGCGATTTGAGCTTTCACACCAATGAGCAGTTCTTC. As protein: CASSDLSFHTNEQFF.

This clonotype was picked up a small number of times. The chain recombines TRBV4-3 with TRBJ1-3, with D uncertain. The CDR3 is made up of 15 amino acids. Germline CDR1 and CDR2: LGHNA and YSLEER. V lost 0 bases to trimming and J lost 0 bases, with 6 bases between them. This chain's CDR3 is CASSQDTASGNTIYF. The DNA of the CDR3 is TGCGCCAGCAGCCAAGATACGGCCTCTGGAAACACCATATATTTT.

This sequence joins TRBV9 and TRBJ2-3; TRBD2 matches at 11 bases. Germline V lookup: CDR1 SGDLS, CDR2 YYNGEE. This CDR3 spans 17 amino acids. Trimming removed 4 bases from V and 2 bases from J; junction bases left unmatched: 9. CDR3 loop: CASSLGTSGRFTDTQYF. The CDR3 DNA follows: TGTGCCAGCAGCCTCGGGACTAGCGGTCGATTCACAGATACGCAGTATTTT.

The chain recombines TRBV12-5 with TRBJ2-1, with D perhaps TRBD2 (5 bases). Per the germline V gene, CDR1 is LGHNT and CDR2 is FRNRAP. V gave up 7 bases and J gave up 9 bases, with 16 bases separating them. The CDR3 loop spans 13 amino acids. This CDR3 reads CASAPPGNGEQFF. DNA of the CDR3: TGTGCTAGTGCCCCTCCCGGGAACGGTGAGCAGTTCTTC. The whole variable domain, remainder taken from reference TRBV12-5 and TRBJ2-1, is DARVTQTPRHKVTEMGQEVTMRCQPILGHNTVFWYRQTMMQGLELLAYFRNRAPLDDSGMPKDRFSAEMPDATLATLKIQPSEPRDSAVYFCASAPPGNGEQFFGPGTRLTVL.

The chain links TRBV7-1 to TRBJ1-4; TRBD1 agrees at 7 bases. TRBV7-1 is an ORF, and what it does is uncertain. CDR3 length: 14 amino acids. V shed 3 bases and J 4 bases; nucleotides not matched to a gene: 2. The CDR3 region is CASSSTGINEKLFF. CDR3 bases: TGTGCCAGCAGCTCGACAGGGATTAATGAAAAACTGTTTTTT.

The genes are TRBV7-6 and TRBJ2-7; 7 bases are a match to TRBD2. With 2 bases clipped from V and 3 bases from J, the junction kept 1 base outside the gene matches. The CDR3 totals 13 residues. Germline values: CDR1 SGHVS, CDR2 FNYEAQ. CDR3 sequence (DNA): TGTGCCAGCAGCTTAACTAGCGTCTACGAGCAGTACTTC. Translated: CASSLTSVYEQYF.

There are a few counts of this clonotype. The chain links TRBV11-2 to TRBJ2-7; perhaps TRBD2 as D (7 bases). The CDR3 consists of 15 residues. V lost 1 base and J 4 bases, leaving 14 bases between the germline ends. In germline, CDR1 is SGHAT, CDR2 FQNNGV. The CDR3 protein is CASSLGPSGQYEQYF. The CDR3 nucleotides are TGTGCCAGCAGCTTAGGGCCTAGCGGACAGTACGAGCAGTACTTC.

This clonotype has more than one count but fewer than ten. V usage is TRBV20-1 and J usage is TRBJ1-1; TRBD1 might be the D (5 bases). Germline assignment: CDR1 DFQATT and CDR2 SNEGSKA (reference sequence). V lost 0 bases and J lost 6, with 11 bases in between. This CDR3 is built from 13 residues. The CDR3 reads CSAREQGAAEAFF. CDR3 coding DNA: TGCAGTGCTAGAGAGCAAGGGGCGGCTGAAGCTTTCTTT.

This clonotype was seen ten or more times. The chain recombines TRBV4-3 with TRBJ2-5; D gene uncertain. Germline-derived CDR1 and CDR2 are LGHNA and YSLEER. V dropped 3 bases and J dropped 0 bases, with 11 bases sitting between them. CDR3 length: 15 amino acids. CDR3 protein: CASSQKWNYQETQYF. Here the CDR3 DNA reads TGCGCCAGCAGCCAGAAATGGAACTACCAAGAGACCCAGTACTTC.

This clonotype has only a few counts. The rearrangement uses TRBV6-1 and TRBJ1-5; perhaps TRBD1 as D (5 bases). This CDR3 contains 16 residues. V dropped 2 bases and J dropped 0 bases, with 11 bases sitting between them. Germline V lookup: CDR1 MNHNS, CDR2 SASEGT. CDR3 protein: CASSEFSGNSNQPQHF. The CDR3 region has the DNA TGTGCCAGCAGTGAATTTTCAGGGAATAGCAATCAGCCCCAGCATTTT.

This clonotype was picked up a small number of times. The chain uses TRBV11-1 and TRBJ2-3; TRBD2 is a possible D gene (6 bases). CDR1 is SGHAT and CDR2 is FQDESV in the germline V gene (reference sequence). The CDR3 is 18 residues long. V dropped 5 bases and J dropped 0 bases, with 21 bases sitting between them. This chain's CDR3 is CASSQAASADPSTDTQYF. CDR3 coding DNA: TGTGCCAGCAGCCAAGCGGCTAGCGCCGATCCTAGCACAGATACGCAGTATTTT. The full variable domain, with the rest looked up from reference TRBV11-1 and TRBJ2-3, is EAEVAQSPRYKITEKSQAVAFWCDPISGHATLYWYRQILGQGPELLVQFQDESVVDDSQLPKDRFSAERLKGVDSTLKIQPAELGDSAMYLCASSQAASADPSTDTQYFGPGTRLTVL.

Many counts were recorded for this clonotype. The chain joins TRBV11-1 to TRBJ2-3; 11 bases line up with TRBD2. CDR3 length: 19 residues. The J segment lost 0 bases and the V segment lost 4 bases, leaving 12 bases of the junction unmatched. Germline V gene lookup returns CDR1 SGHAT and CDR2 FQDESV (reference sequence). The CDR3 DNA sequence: TGTGCCAGCAGCTCTTCCCCTAGCGGGAGGCAGACTAGCACAGATACGCAGTATTTT. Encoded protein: CASSSSPSGRQTSTDTQYF.

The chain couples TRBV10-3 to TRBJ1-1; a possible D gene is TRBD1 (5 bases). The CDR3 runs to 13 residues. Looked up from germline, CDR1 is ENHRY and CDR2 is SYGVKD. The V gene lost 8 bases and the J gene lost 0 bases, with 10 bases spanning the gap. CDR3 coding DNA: TGTGCCATCGGGGGGGGAATGAACACTGAAGCTTTCTTT. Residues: CAIGGGMNTEAFF.

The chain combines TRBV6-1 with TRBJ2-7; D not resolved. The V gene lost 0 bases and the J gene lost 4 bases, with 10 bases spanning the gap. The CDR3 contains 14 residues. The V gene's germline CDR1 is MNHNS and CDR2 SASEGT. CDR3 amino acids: CASSEAGQVYEQYF. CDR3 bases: TGTGCCAGCAGTGAAGCCGGTCAGGTTTACGAGCAGTACTTC.

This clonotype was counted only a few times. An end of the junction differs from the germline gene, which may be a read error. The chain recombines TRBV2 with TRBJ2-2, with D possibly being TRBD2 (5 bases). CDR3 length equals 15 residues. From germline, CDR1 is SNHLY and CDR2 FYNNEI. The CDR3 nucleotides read TGTGCCAGCACTGAAGGAGGTGTAGGAACCGGGGAGCTGTTTTTT. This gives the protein CASTEGGVGTGELFF.

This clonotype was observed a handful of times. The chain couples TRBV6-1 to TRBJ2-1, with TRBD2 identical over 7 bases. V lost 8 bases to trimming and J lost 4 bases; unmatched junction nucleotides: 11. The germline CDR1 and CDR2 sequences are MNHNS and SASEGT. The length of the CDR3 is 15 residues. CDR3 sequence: CASWEGSSLYNEQFF. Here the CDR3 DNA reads TGTGCCAGCTGGGAGGGATCAAGTCTTTACAATGAGCAGTTCTTC.

The CDR3 loop reads CSAEAGTGNGYTF. CDR3 nucleotide sequence: TGCAGTGCGGAGGCCGGGACAGGGAATGGCTACACCTTC. V and J are TRBV20-1 and TRBJ1-2, with 9 bases fitting TRBD1. The germline CDR1 and CDR2 sequences are DFQATT and SNEGSKA (reference sequence). This CDR3 is 13 amino acids long. After removal of 6 bases from V and 6 bases from J, the junction contained 8 bases not matched to a gene.

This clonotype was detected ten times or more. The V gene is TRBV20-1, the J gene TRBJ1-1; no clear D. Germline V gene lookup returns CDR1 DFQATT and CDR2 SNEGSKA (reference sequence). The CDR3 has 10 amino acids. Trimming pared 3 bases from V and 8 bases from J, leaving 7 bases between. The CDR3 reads CSASGREAFF. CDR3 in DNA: TGCAGTGCTAGTGGTAGGGAAGCTTTCTTT.

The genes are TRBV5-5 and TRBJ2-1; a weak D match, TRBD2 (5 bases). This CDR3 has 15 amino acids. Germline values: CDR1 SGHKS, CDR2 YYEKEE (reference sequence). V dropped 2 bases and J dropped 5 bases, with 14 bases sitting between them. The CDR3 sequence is CASSFMSSSNNEQFF. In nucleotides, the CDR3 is TGTGCCAGCAGCTTTATGTCTAGCTCTAACAATGAGCAGTTCTTC. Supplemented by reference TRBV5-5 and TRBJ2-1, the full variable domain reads DAGVTQSPTHLIKTRGQQVTLRCSPISGHKSVSWYQQVLGQGPQFIFQYYEKEERGRGNFPDRFSARQFPNYSSELNVNALLLGDSALYLCASSFMSSSNNEQFFGPGTRLTVL.

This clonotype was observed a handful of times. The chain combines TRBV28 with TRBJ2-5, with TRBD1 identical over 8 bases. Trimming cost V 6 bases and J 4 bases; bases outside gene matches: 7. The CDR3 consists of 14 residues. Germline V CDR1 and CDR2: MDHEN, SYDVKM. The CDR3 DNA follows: TGTGCCAGCAGCCAGGACAGGGATCGAGAGACCCAGTACTTC. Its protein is CASSQDRDRETQYF.

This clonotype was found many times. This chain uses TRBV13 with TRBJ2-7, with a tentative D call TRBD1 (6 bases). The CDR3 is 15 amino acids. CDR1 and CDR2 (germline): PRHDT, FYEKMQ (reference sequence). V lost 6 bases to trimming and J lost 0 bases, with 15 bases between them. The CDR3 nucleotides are TGTGCCAGCAGACCTCAGGGGCCCGTCTCCTACGAGCAGTACTTC. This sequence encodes CASRPQGPVSYEQYF.